These T cell receptor beta chains were read from a single sample in a study of blood T cells in healthy people across ages. One entry per CDR3 protein, called by TCRdb with MiXCR from the 5' RACE reads. The repertoire has some 1.8 million distinct CDR3 sequences, around 42% of them found once; the top ten carry 23%. Material for sequencing was blood. The receptors stem from a human donor in good health. Each CDR3 is given with its conserved first and last residue. D genes are given only for firm matches. Rows may omit the clone size; those that give it use once, few, many or a size class.

size,V,D,J,DNA,CDR3
few,TRBV5-6,-,TRBJ2-1,TGTGCCAGCACGCAAGGGTGGTACAATGAGCAGTTCTTC,CASTQGWYNEQFF
few,TRBV6-2/TRBV6-3,-,TRBJ1-2,TGTGCCAGCAGTTCTCGTGCGGGAGGATATGGCTACACCTTC,CASSSRAGGYGYTF
once,TRBV20-1,-,TRBJ1-2,TGCAGTGCTCCAGTATCAGCTAACTATGGCTACACCTTC,CSAPVSANYGYTF
few,TRBV6-2/TRBV6-3,-,TRBJ2-1,TGTGCCAGCAGTTACGGACGCGGCAATGAGCAGTTCTTC,CASSYGRGNEQFF
-,TRBV19,-,TRBJ1-6,TGTGCCAGTAGTATAACAGGCCATTCACCCCTCCACTTT,CASSITGHSPLHF
-,TRBV20-1,-,TRBJ1-2,TGCAGTGCTAGCCCCAGGGGAGTGTTCGGCTACACCTTC,CSASPRGVFGYTF
-,TRBV6-1,-,TRBJ1-1,TGTGCCAGCAGCGACGGACGGCGTGAGCGTGAAGCTTTCTTT,CASSDGRREREAFF
few,TRBV29-1,-,TRBJ2-1,TGCAGCGTTGTAGCGCCGAATACCTACAATGAGCAGTTCTTC,CSVVAPNTYNEQFF
once,TRBV7-9,-,TRBJ2-5,TGTGCCAGCAGCTTAGCGTATAAGGGCAGAAAAGAGACCCAGTACTTC,CASSLAYKGRKETQYF
few,TRBV29-1,-,TRBJ1-1,TGCAGCGTTGTCCGGCCTATGAACACTGAAGCTTTCTTT,CSVVRPMNTEAFF
-,TRBV5-1,-,TRBJ2-1,TGCGCCAGCAGCTTGGAGGTTTTTCATGAGCAGTTCTTC,CASSLEVFHEQFF
-,TRBV7-2,-,TRBJ1-5,TGTGCCAGCAGCTTAACCCCGAGGCAGCCCCAGCATTTT,CASSLTPRQPQHF
-,TRBV10-3,-,TRBJ1-1,TGTGCCATCAGCATATCAAGGTTAACGGACACTGAAGCTTTCTTT,CAISISRLTDTEAFF
few,TRBV19,TRBD1,TRBJ2-7,TGTGCCAGTAGTCGCCGGGACAGGGTCTACGAGCAGTACTTC,CASSRRDRVYEQYF
-,TRBV11-3,-,TRBJ1-5,TGTGCCAGCAGCTTAGGACAATCCGGACAGCCCCAGCATTTT,CASSLGQSGQPQHF
many,TRBV12-3/TRBV12-4,TRBD2,TRBJ2-1,TGTGCCAGCAGCCGGACTAGCGGGGGGTACAATGAGCAGTTCTTC,CASSRTSGGYNEQFF
-,TRBV6-5,-,TRBJ2-3,TGTGCCAGCAGCCCCGGACGAGCTTTCAGTATGGATACGCAGTATTTT,CASSPGRAFSMDTQYF
few,TRBV15,TRBD2,TRBJ2-7,TGTGCCACCAGCAGAGACCTAATAGCGGGGCCTCCCTACGAGCAGTACTTC,CATSRDLIAGPPYEQYF
-,TRBV12-3/TRBV12-4,TRBD1,TRBJ1-5,TGTGCCAGCAGTCGTAATACAGGGGGAGGCAATCAGCCCCAGCATTTT,CASSRNTGGGNQPQHF
-,TRBV10-3,-,TRBJ2-3,TGTGCCATCAGCCTAGGGAGGGGGAGCACAGATACGCAGTATTTT,CAISLGRGSTDTQYF
few,TRBV5-1,TRBD1,TRBJ2-7,TGCGCCAGCGGGATAGGGGACAGGGCCTACGAGCAGTACTTC,CASGIGDRAYEQYF
few,TRBV27,-,TRBJ1-1,TGTGCCAGCAGATTCCCCGGAAGCCACACTGAAGCTTTCTTT,CASRFPGSHTEAFF
-,TRBV29-1,-,TRBJ2-1,TGCAGCGTTGAAGGGCAGGCCCACAATGAGCAGTTCTTC,CSVEGQAHNEQFF
few,TRBV29-1,-,TRBJ1-4,TGCAGCGTCCGAGGAGAAAATGAAAAACTGTTTTTT,CSVRGENEKLFF
-,TRBV7-2,-,TRBJ2-7,TGTGCCAGCAGCCCCGAGGTGGGGACGAGCTCCTACGAGCAGTACTTC,CASSPEVGTSSYEQYF
few,TRBV20-1,-,TRBJ1-1,TGCAGTGCTAGAGACGGGGACGTCGGAGCTTTCTTT,CSARDGDVGAFF
-,TRBV24-1,TRBD1,TRBJ1-2,TGTGCCACCAGTGACGATGACAGGGCAGAGGATCGCTACACCTTC,CATSDDDRAEDRYTF
few,TRBV29-1,-,TRBJ1-6,TGCAGCGTTCAACAGGGAGATAATTCACCCCTCCACTTT,CSVQQGDNSPLHF
-,TRBV11-2,TRBD2,TRBJ2-1,TGTGCCAGCAGCTTAACAGCGGGGGATGATGAGCAGTTCTTC,CASSLTAGDDEQFF
-,TRBV10-3,-,TRBJ1-2,TGTGCCATCAGTGAGTCGAGAGGGGAAGAGGGCTACACCTTC,CAISESRGEEGYTF
-,TRBV29-1,-,TRBJ2-3,TGCAGCGTCGGGGAGGTCGCGACAGATACGCAGTATTTT,CSVGEVATDTQYF
-,TRBV10-3,-,TRBJ2-7,TGTGCCATCAGTGCAGGACAGTATACCTACGAGCAGTACTTC,CAISAGQYTYEQYF
-,TRBV10-3,-,TRBJ2-1,TGTGCCATCAGCCCGGGGGAGGATGAGCAGTTCTTC,CAISPGEDEQFF
few,TRBV4-3,-,TRBJ1-2,TGCGCCAGCAGCCAAGATTTGATGGGACTGGAGGGCTACACCTTC,CASSQDLMGLEGYTF
-,TRBV6-5,TRBD2,TRBJ2-7,TGTGCCAGCAGTCAGACCGGGACTAGGGATCACGAGCAGTACTTC,CASSQTGTRDHEQYF
few,TRBV5-1,TRBD1,TRBJ1-2,TGCGCCAGCAGCTTGAGTGGGGACAGTCCCTATGGCTACACCTTC,CASSLSGDSPYGYTF
-,TRBV28,TRBD1,TRBJ1-1,TGTGCCAGCAGTCCACAGGGGGCGACGGCTGAAGCTTTCTTT,CASSPQGATAEAFF
few,TRBV20-1,-,TRBJ1-5,TGCAGTGCTGCAGAGAGTAGGGATCAGCCCCAGCATTTT,CSAAESRDQPQHF
-,TRBV12-3/TRBV12-4,-,TRBJ1-1,TGTGCCAGCAGAGTGGGGTTCAACACTGAAGCTTTCTTT,CASRVGFNTEAFF
-,TRBV6-2/TRBV6-3,TRBD1,TRBJ1-1,TGTGCCAGCAGTTACTCACCGGACAGGGGGGATTTCTTT,CASSYSPDRGDFF
few,TRBV4-2,-,TRBJ2-1,TGTGCCAGCAGCCAAGCTTCGACAGGCAATGAGCAGTTCTTC,CASSQASTGNEQFF
-,TRBV13,-,TRBJ2-3,TGTGCCAGCAGCTGGGAGGACACAGATACGCAGTATTTT,CASSWEDTDTQYF
few,TRBV27,-,TRBJ2-3,TGTGCCAGCACTGGGCGGTCCACAGATACGCAGTATTTT,CASTGRSTDTQYF
-,TRBV29-1,-,TRBJ1-1,TGCAGCGTCCAGGGGTTCGCAAGTGAAGCTTTCTTT,CSVQGFASEAFF